A selection of T cell receptor beta chains follows, all from one sample in a study of OX40 agonist ivuxolimab in advanced cancers. Clones were sequenced by immunoSEQ multiplex PCR, and TCRdb holds only the in-frame ones, with some missing. In the table there are about 40,000 clones, roughly nine tenths of which are singletons. Sequences were derived from CD4+ or CD8+ T cells sorted from blood, sampled in a trial of the OX40 agonist ivuxolimab. The receptor source for this set is an adult with an advanced solid tumor such as melanoma, head and neck, liver or kidney cancer. Each CDR3 is given with its conserved first and last residue. A D gene is named only where the DNA matches it firmly. Only some rows state a clone size, as once, few, many or a class for expanded clones.

v_gene,d_gene,j_gene,abundance,CDR3nt,CDR3aa
TRBV7-2,TRBD1,TRBJ2-1,-,TGTGCCAGCAGCACTAACAGGGGTCCAAACTACAATGAGCAGTTCTTC,CASSTNRGPNYNEQFF
TRBV11-1,-,TRBJ1-1,-,TGTGCCAGCAGCTTAGATTGGAACACTGAAGCTTTCTTT,CASSLDWNTEAFF
TRBV6-6,-,TRBJ2-5,-,TGTGCCAGCAGGGACAGCGCGAAAGAGACCCAGTACTTC,CASRDSAKETQYF
TRBV18,TRBD1,TRBJ2-5,-,TGTGCCAGCTCACCGGGACAGCTAGAGACCCAGTACTTC,CASSPGQLETQYF
TRBV29-1,TRBD1,TRBJ1-2,-,TGCAGCGTTGAAGTTGAGGGCGCTGGCAGGGGGAGTACTAACTATGGCTACACCTTC,CSVEVEGAGRGSTNYGYTF
TRBV19,-,TRBJ2-3,-,TGTGCCAGTAGTATCGGGGATACGCAGTATTTT,CASSIGDTQYF
TRBV5-4,-,TRBJ2-1,-,TGTGCCAGCAGCTTAGCTCAGGAAAACGGTGAGCAGTTCTTC,CASSLAQENGEQFF
TRBV5-6,-,TRBJ1-1,-,TGTGCCAGCAGCAGGGGGAGAGTACTTGAAGCTTTCTTT,CASSRGRVLEAFF
TRBV7-2,-,TRBJ1-6,-,TGTGCCAGCACCGAACCCGCGGGGAGAAGTTATTCACCCCTCCACTTT,CASTEPAGRSYSPLHF
TRBV29-1,-,TRBJ1-2,-,TGCAGCGTTGGGGAAGGTGATAACTATGGCTACACCTTC,CSVGEGDNYGYTF
TRBV18,TRBD1,TRBJ2-7,-,TGTGCCAGCTCCCCGGGACAGGGCATGGGGGAGCAGTACTTC,CASSPGQGMGEQYF
TRBV28,TRBD1,TRBJ1-5,-,TGTGCCAGCAGACGGACAGGGGACAATCAGCCCCAGCATTTT,CASRRTGDNQPQHF
TRBV30,-,TRBJ1-1,-,TGTGCCTATAGCCGTCAGGATCCTGAAGCTTTCTTT,CAYSRQDPEAFF
TRBV5-1,TRBD2,TRBJ2-7,-,TGCGCCAGCAGCTTGGCCCCAGCGGGAGGGCCCTACGAGCAGTACTTC,CASSLAPAGGPYEQYF
TRBV6-1,-,TRBJ1-4,-,TGTGCCAGCAAATACGGCGGTAATGAAAAACTGTTTTTT,CASKYGGNEKLFF
TRBV2,-,TRBJ2-1,-,TGTGCCAGCTGGGACCCCAGCTCCTACAATGAGCAGTTCTTC,CASWDPSSYNEQFF
TRBV10-1,TRBD2,TRBJ2-1,-,TGCGCCAGCAGTGGGATAGCGGGGTACCCCCAGGGAGTCAATGAGCAGTTCTTC,CASSGIAGYPQGVNEQFF
TRBV5-3,-,TRBJ2-7,once,TGTGCCAGAAGCTTGGCCCGGATTAGAGGACAGTGCCTCCACGAGCAGTACTTC,CARSLARIRGQCLHEQYF
TRBV18,-,TRBJ2-3,-,TGTGCCAGCTCATCCCGGGACGGTAGCACAGATACGCAGTATTTT,CASSSRDGSTDTQYF
TRBV5-4,TRBD1,TRBJ2-1,-,TGTGCCAGCAGCTGGACAGGGGGTGAGCAGTTCTTC,CASSWTGGEQFF
TRBV5-6,-,TRBJ1-1,few,TGTGCCAGCAGCTCCTACACTGAAGCTTTCTTT,CASSSYTEAFF
TRBV4-3,-,TRBJ1-2,-,TGCGCCAGCAGCCAAGGGCAGGGGTCCTATGGCTACACCTTC,CASSQGQGSYGYTF
TRBV4-2,-,TRBJ2-1,-,TGTGCCAGCAGCCAAGGCCCGGGACTGAACTACAATGAGCAGTTCTTC,CASSQGPGLNYNEQFF
TRBV9,TRBD1,TRBJ2-1,once,TGTGCCAGCAGCCTTACAGGGGGTTCCTACAATGAGCAGTTCTTC,CASSLTGGSYNEQFF
TRBV10-3,-,TRBJ2-1,-,TGTGCCATCAGTGACCAACAAGGGATGAATGAGCAGTTCTTC,CAISDQQGMNEQFF
TRBV14,-,TRBJ2-1,few,TGTGCCAGCAGCCAGGGTCCGGTCTCCTACAATGAGCAGTTCTTC,CASSQGPVSYNEQFF
TRBV4-2,TRBD2,TRBJ2-6,-,TGTGCCAGCAGCCAAATGTCGGGAGGTGGTGGGGCCAACGTCCTGACTTTC,CASSQMSGGGGANVLTF
TRBV9,TRBD2,TRBJ2-5,once,TGTGCCAGCAGCGCGGGACTAGCGGAAGAGACCCAGTACTTC,CASSAGLAEETQYF
TRBV19,-,TRBJ1-1,once,TGTGCCAGTAGAAACACTGAAGCTTTCTTT,CASRNTEAFF
TRBV10-3,-,TRBJ2-3,few,TGTGCCATCGGGGGGAAAAAAGGGGGCGATGGAGATACGCAGTATTTT,CAIGGKKGGDGDTQYF
TRBV30,-,TRBJ1-3,-,TGTGCCTGGAGTGTGGGGTTTGGGGGAGACACCATATATTTT,CAWSVGFGGDTIYF
TRBV7-2,-,TRBJ2-7,-,TGTGCCAGCAGCTGGAACAGGGCCCTCTCCTACGAGCAGTACTTC,CASSWNRALSYEQYF
TRBV6-1,-,TRBJ1-1,-,TGTGCCAGCAGTGAGTTGGGGGTCCGAATGAACACTGAAGCTTTCTTT,CASSELGVRMNTEAFF
TRBV29-1,TRBD1,TRBJ2-1,-,TGCAGCGTTGGGGACAGGGGTTACAATGAGCAGTTCTTC,CSVGDRGYNEQFF
TRBV27,-,TRBJ2-3,-,TGTGCCAGCAGTCAGTGGACAGCGGATACGCAGTATTTT,CASSQWTADTQYF
TRBV21-1,-,TRBJ2-1,-,TGTGCCAGCAGCCTAGGAGGTCCGAATGAGCAGTTCTTC,CASSLGGPNEQFF
TRBV5-1,-,TRBJ1-5,-,TGCGCCAGCAGCCGGGACGGATCAAATCAGCCCCAGCATTTT,CASSRDGSNQPQHF
TRBV18,-,TRBJ2-5,-,TGTGCCAGCTCTCGCCAGGAGACCCAGTACTTC,CASSRQETQYF
TRBV7-9,-,TRBJ1-1,-,TGTGCCAGCAGCTCACTCAGTGGGAGTAACACTGAAGCTTTCTTT,CASSSLSGSNTEAFF
TRBV11-2,-,TRBJ2-5,few,TGTGCCAGCAGCTTTGGGGGGCTGCAAGAGACCCAGTACTTC,CASSFGGLQETQYF
TRBV11-2,TRBD2,TRBJ2-2,-,TGTGCCAGCAGCTGGATTAGCGGGGGGGTCACCGGGGAGCTGTTTTTT,CASSWISGGVTGELFF
TRBV5-1,TRBD1,TRBJ2-1,-,TGCGCCAGCAGCCAGACAGGGAGCTACAATGAGCAGTTCTTC,CASSQTGSYNEQFF
TRBV25-1,-,TRBJ2-1,-,TGTGCCAGCAGTGAAATGGGCTCCGTCCACAATGAGCAGTTCTTC,CASSEMGSVHNEQFF
TRBV5-1,-,TRBJ2-7,-,TGCGCCAGCAGCACCGACAGTTGGGGTTTATCCTACGAGCAGTACTTC,CASSTDSWGLSYEQYF
TRBV6-6,TRBD2,TRBJ2-3,once,TGTGCCAGCAGTTACGCTAGCGGGGGCCCCGATACGCAGTATTTT,CASSYASGGPDTQYF
TRBV27,-,TRBJ2-3,-,TGTGCCAGCAACCCGACAGCGGGCGCAGATACGCAGTATTTT,CASNPTAGADTQYF
TRBV11-2,-,TRBJ1-1,few,TGTGCCAGCAGCTTTTCTGCGAACACTGAAGCTTTCTTT,CASSFSANTEAFF
TRBV6-1,-,TRBJ1-1,-,TGTGCCAGCAGCCTGTCAGGGTTTGAAGCTTTCTTT,CASSLSGFEAFF
TRBV2,-,TRBJ1-1,-,TGTGCCAGCAGTGAAGCTCTCACCGGGCCTCGGGCTGAAGCTTTCTTT,CASSEALTGPRAEAFF
TRBV2,TRBD2,TRBJ2-1,-,TGTGCCAGCAGTACCGGACTAGCCACTGAGCCCCAGTTCTTC,CASSTGLATEPQFF
TRBV18,TRBD1,TRBJ1-1,-,TGTGCCAGCTCACCACGGGCAGGGGGCTGGGACACTGAAGCTTTCTTT,CASSPRAGGWDTEAFF
TRBV5-1,-,TRBJ2-2,once,TGCGCCAGCAGCTCGGGACATTCCACCGGGGAGCTGTTTTTT,CASSSGHSTGELFF
TRBV6-5,TRBD2,TRBJ2-1,once,TGTGCCAGCAGTTTTAGCGGGGGGGCCGATGAGCAGTTCTTC,CASSFSGGADEQFF
TRBV19,-,TRBJ1-5,-,TGTGCCACCGCGGGGGGGGATAGCAATCAGCCCCAGCATTTT,CATAGGDSNQPQHF
TRBV2,-,TRBJ1-3,-,TGTGCCAGCAGTGACAGACGCTCTGGAAACACCATATATTTT,CASSDRRSGNTIYF
TRBV7-2,-,TRBJ2-7,-,TGTGCCAGCAGCCCATGGGGGAACTCCTACGAGCAGTACTTC,CASSPWGNSYEQYF